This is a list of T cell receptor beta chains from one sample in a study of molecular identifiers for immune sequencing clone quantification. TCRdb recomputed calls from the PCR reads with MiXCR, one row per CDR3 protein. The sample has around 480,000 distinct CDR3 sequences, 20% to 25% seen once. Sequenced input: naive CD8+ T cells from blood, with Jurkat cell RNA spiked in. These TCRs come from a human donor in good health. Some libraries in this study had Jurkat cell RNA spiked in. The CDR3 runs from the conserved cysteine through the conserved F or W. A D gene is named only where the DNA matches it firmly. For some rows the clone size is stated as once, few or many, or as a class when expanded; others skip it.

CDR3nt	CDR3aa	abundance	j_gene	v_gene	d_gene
TGTGCCAGCAGGCACAGGGGTTACAATGAGCAGTTCTTC	CASRHRGYNEQFF	many	TRBJ2-1	TRBV4-2	TRBD1
TGTGCCTGGAGTGTACAGTGGGAGGGCACCTACGAGCAGTACTTC	CAWSVQWEGTYEQYF	.	TRBJ2-7	TRBV30	TRBD2
TGCGCCAGCAGCCAAGATAGGGCGGTGGCGGGGAACCAGCCTAAACCCACAGATACGCAGTATTTT	CASSQDRAVAGNQPKPTDTQYF	few	TRBJ2-3	TRBV4-3	.
TGTGCCAGCAGCCTGATCCGGGACAGGGGGGTCTACACCGGGGAGCTGTTTTTT	CASSLIRDRGVYTGELFF	many	TRBJ2-2	TRBV5-6	TRBD1
TGTGCCAGCAGTTTGCAGGGAAGCTCCTACGAGCAGTACTTC	CASSLQGSSYEQYF	few	TRBJ2-7	TRBV27	.
TGTGCCAGCAGCTTAGTCGGGCTGAAAGAGACCCAGTACTTC	CASSLVGLKETQYF	.	TRBJ2-5	TRBV11-2	.
TGTGCCAGCAGCTCCCCTTCTGGACAGGGTTACACCGGGGAGCTGTTTTTT	CASSSPSGQGYTGELFF	few	TRBJ2-2	TRBV7-9	TRBD1
TGTGCCAGCAGCGTAGGCGGAGGGGCCAGCTCCTACGAGCAGTACTTC	CASSVGGGASSYEQYF	.	TRBJ2-7	TRBV9	.
TGCAGTGCTCCCGGGACCAGAAAGGGTATCTCCTATAATTCACCCCTCCACTTT	CSAPGTRKGISYNSPLHF	few	TRBJ1-6	TRBV20-1	.
TGTGCCACCATTAGAGGGGGGCCGGGGGATACGCAGTATTTT	CATIRGGPGDTQYF	many	TRBJ2-3	TRBV11-2	.
TGTGCCAGCAGCCAAGAAGGACGTGGACAGGGGTTTGGAAAACTGTTTTTT	CASSQEGRGQGFGKLFF	many	TRBJ1-4	TRBV3-1	TRBD1
TGCGCCAGCAGCCAAGGATGGGGAACTGACACTGAAGCTTTCTTT	CASSQGWGTDTEAFF	few	TRBJ1-1	TRBV4-3	.
TGTGCCACCGCGACAGGGCAACTGGAGCTGTTTTTT	CATATGQLELFF	many	TRBJ2-2	TRBV19	TRBD1
TGTGCCAGCAGCCAATCTCCGGGACAGGTGAATGAAAAACTGTTTTTT	CASSQSPGQVNEKLFF	many	TRBJ1-4	TRBV4-2	TRBD1
TGCAGTGCTAGAGCCATGAACACTGAAGCTTTCTTT	CSARAMNTEAFF	many	TRBJ1-1	TRBV20-1	.
TGTGCCAGCAGTTTATCTGGCGGCGGAAACAATGAAAAACTGTTTTTT	CASSLSGGGNNEKLFF	.	TRBJ1-4	TRBV27	.
TGTGCCAGCAGCTTAATTGATGAGCAGTTCTTC	CASSLIDEQFF	few	TRBJ2-1	TRBV7-9	.
TGTGCCAGCCGCCCCTGGGCGGGAGCCCGACGGACGCAGTATTTT	CASRPWAGARRTQYF	.	TRBJ2-3	TRBV5-6	TRBD2
TGTGCCAGCAGTTTACTGGGGGTCTCCTACGAGCAGTACTTC	CASSLLGVSYEQYF	many	TRBJ2-7	TRBV27	.
TGTGCCAGCAGCTTACTGCCCAGTAATGAAAAACTGTTTTTT	CASSLLPSNEKLFF	.	TRBJ1-4	TRBV5-6	.
TGTGCCTGGAGTGCTGGGGGGCTCGGGACTGAAGCTTTCTTT	CAWSAGGLGTEAFF	many	TRBJ1-1	TRBV30	.